This T cell receptor (beta chain) is from a study of shared clonotypes between healthy human individuals. Background on the study: Contributing individuals were a couple of females and a few males aged 18 to 49.

Remarks on this clone: Antigen: not known.

The study, taken as a whole, reports: In contrast to clonotypes shared by all four donors, non-shared clonotypes had lower generation probabilities.

Looked up from germline, CDR1 is SGHRS and CDR2 is YFSETQ. J was trimmed by 8 bases and V by 1 base; bases with no gene match: 4. The CDR3 runs to 15 residues. Sorted-subset replicate PCRs used around 220 ng DNA, about 30,000 T cell genomes. Measured with immunoSEQ multiplex PCR; TCRdb has only the in-frame clones, and not every one. The table records some 2,500,000 clones, approximately 93% of them present only once. Sequenced sample: naive CD4+ T cells from PBMCs. Regarding subset: CD45RA+ positively selected. The J gene is TRBJ2-1, the V gene TRBV5-1, with TRBD1 identical over 12 bases. The sequence was obtained from a man between 18 and 29 years old in good health. Some clones in this sample may be carry-over from other donors' samples. The CDR3 loop reads CASSLKGQGADEQFF. CDR3 nucleotide sequence: TGCGCCAGCAGCTTGAAGGGACAGGGGGCCGATGAGCAGTTCTTC.